Sequencing of this T cell receptor beta chain was carried out in a study of T cell responses to AZD1222 COVID-19 vaccine. Across the whole study: Combined were second doses at about 4 or about 12 weeks. The study's findings and limits: Compared with day 0, the breadth and depth of the Spike-specific TCR repertoire rose significantly after two doses of AZD1222. In a largely white British group with more females than males, clonal diversity was possibly underestimated. Among spike-specific TCRs, nearly half reportedly target unmutated variant regions.

Sequencing used immunoSEQ multiplex PCR; TCRdb keeps in-frame clones, though not all of them. The sample holds around 150,000 clones, about nine tenths seen once. The V gene's germline CDR1 is SGHRS and CDR2 YFSETQ. The CDR3 spans 18 residues. V dropped 2 bases and J dropped 0 bases, with 21 bases sitting between them. In regard to this clone: The antigen is not known.

The sequences come from peripheral blood, collected on day 0 of AZD1222 vaccination. This TCR was sampled from an adult in good health. The V gene is TRBV5-1, the J gene TRBJ2-7; D possibly corresponds to TRBD2 (5 bases). CDR3 in amino acids: CASSFFLLGGSSSYEQYF. CDR3 DNA sequence: TGCGCCAGCAGCTTCTTCTTACTAGGTGGCAGCTCCTCCTACGAGCAGTACTTC.